The clone carrying this T cell receptor (beta chain) showed up just a few times. As to time point: newly diagnosed GD, antithyroid drugs for less than 3 months. From RNA extracted from PBMCs, the TCR library was made. V shed 0 bases, J shed 10 bases, and the junction held 7 bases outside the gene matches. CDR3 length: 16 amino acids. The germline V gene has CDR1 LGHNA and CDR2 YSLEER. This sample was included in a study of regulatory T cells in long-lasting Graves disease. To make TCR beta libraries, researchers used iRepertoire HTBI primers and Arm-PCR of CDR3 regions. TCRdb fed the multiplex PCR reads into MiXCR, producing one record per CDR3 protein. The sample gives around 320,000 distinct CDR3 sequences, approximately 15% of which show up once; 25% to 30% is in the top ten. These same records also appear under a second study, on T cells in Graves' hyperthyroidism and ophthalmopathy. That source adds: The study left out patients who had uncontrolled infection, other autoimmune disease, pregnancy or lactation. During a first-round RT-PCR of the TCR CDR3, the HTBI primer set was used.

This rearrangement joins TRBV4-3 to TRBJ2-1, with TRBD2 matching 12 bases. The sample consisted of peripheral blood mononuclear cells (PBMCs), taken at new diagnosis, from a patient treated with antithyroid drugs. The receptor was isolated from a man aged 35 to 55 with Graves disease. DNA of the CDR3: TGCGCCAGCAGCCAAGACCTTGGACTAGCGGGGTTAGAGCAGTTCTTC. It encodes CASSQDLGLAGLEQFF.